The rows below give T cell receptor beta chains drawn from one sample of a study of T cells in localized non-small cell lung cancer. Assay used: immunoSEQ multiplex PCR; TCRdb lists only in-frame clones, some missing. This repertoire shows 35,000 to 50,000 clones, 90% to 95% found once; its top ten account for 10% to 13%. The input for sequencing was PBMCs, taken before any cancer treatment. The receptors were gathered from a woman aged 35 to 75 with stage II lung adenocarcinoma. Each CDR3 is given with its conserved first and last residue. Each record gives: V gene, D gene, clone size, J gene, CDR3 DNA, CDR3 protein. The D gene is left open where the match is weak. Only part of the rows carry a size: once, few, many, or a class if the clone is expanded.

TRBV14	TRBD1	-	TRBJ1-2	TGTGCCAGCAGCCAAGCTAAGGGGACAGGGATAATGAACTATGGCTACACCTTC	CASSQAKGTGIMNYGYTF
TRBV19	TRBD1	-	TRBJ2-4	TGTGCCAGTAGTATACCGGACAGGGGTCCCAAAAACATTCAGTACTTC	CASSIPDRGPKNIQYF
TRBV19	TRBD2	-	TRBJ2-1	TGTGCCAGTAGTAGGGGACTAGCGGGATTCAACAATGAGCAGTTCTTC	CASSRGLAGFNNEQFF
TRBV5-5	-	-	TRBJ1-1	TGTGCCAGCAGCCGGGGGCGTTTTGGCACTGAAGCTTTCTTT	CASSRGRFGTEAFF
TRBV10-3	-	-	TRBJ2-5	TGTGCCATCAGTGATTTAGAACAAGAGACCCAGTACTTC	CAISDLEQETQYF
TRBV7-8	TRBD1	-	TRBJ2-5	TGTGCCAGCAGCGATTGGGACAGGGGAGAGACCCAGTACTTC	CASSDWDRGETQYF
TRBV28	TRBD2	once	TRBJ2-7	TGTGCCAGCATACTAGCGGGAGGCCCCTACGAGCAGTACTTC	CASILAGGPYEQYF
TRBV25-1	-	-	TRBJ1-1	TGTGCCAGCAGGCGGGACGGATACACTGAAGCTTTCTTT	CASRRDGYTEAFF
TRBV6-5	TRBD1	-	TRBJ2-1	TGTGCCAGCAGTTACTCCGGGGGGACAGGGTACAATGAGCAGTTCTTC	CASSYSGGTGYNEQFF
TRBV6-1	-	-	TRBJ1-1	TGTGCCAGCAGCCCACATGGCACTGAAGCTTTCTTT	CASSPHGTEAFF
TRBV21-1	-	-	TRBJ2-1	TGTGCCACCCTTAAGGGGCAGAGGGACAATGAGCAGTTCTTC	CATLKGQRDNEQFF
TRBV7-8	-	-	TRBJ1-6	TGTGCCAGCAGCTTTCAGGGGAGGCTAAGCTCCTATAATTCACCCCTCCACTTT	CASSFQGRLSSYNSPLHF
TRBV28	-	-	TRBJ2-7	TGTGCCACCAGACGGGTGGGGTCCTCCTACGAGCAGTACTTC	CATRRVGSSYEQYF
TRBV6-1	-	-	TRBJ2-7	TGTGCCAGCAGTGAAACGCCAGGGGACGAGCAGTACTTC	CASSETPGDEQYF
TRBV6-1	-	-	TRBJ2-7	TGTGCCAGCAGTGAAGCGGGACTGTCCTTAGGCGAGCAGTACTTC	CASSEAGLSLGEQYF
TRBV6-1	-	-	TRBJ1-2	TGTGCCAGCAGTGAAGCAGTCTCTGGGCAGCCGGGGGTTGGCTACACCTTC	CASSEAVSGQPGVGYTF
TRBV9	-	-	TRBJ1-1	TGTGCCAGCAGCGCGGGAAAACCAAACACTGAAGCTTTCTTT	CASSAGKPNTEAFF
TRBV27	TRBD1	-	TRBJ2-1	TGTGCCAGCAGTTATTGGACAGGGGGCGCAAACAATGAGCAGTTCTTC	CASSYWTGGANNEQFF
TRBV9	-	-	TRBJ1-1	TGTGCCAGCAGCCAAGGAGGCGTCTTTAACACTGAAGCTTTCTTT	CASSQGGVFNTEAFF
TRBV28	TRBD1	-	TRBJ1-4	TGTGCCAGCAACTCACAGGGGGCGAACGTTGAAAAACTGTTTTTT	CASNSQGANVEKLFF
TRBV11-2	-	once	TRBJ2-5	TGTGCCAGCAGGGGGCAAGAGACCCAGTACTTC	CASRGQETQYF
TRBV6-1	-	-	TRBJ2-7	TGTGCCAGCAGTGAGCGGGGGGACAGCTTACCTTCCTACGAGCAGTACTTC	CASSERGDSLPSYEQYF
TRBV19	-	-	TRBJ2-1	TGTGCCACATATCAGGGTCTGGAGCAGTTCTTC	CATYQGLEQFF
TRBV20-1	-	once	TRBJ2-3	TGCAGTGCTAGTCGGGATACGCAGTATTTT	CSASRDTQYF
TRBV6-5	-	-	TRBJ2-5	TGTGCCAGCAAATCCAGCCCCCGGGATTGGGAGACCCAGTACTTC	CASKSSPRDWETQYF
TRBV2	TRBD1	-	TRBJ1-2	TGTGCCAGCACTAGGGACAGGGTTGGCTACACCTTC	CASTRDRVGYTF
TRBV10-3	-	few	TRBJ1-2	TGTGCCATCAGGAAGATTACAGGATCCCTCGGCTACACCTTC	CAIRKITGSLGYTF
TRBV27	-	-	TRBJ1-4	TGTGCCAGCCGACAGTTTAATGAAAAACTGTTTTTT	CASRQFNEKLFF
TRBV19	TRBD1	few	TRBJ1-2	TGTGCCAGTAGTATAGGCCTTCGGACAGGCGAAGACTACACCTTC	CASSIGLRTGEDYTF
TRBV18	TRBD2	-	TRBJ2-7	TGTGCCAGCTCAGCATTCGCGGGCACTAGCGGGGGCTACGAGCAGTACTTC	CASSAFAGTSGGYEQYF
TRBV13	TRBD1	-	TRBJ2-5	TGTGCCAGCAGCTTTGCAGATTTAACGGGGACAGATCAAGAGACCCAGTACTTC	CASSFADLTGTDQETQYF
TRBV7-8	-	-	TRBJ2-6	TGTGCCAGCAGTAGACAGACGGTATCTGGGGCCAACGTCCTGACTTTC	CASSRQTVSGANVLTF
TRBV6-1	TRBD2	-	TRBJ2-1	TGTGCCAGCAGTGAAGGGGGTAGCGGGAGGCGAGGTGAGCAGTTCTTC	CASSEGGSGRRGEQFF
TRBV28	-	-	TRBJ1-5	TGTGCCAGCACCCCGACAGTTAGCAATCAGCCCCAGCATTTT	CASTPTVSNQPQHF
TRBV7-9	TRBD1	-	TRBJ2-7	TGTGCCAGCAGCAGAGACAGGGGGAGTACCTACGAGCAGTACTTC	CASSRDRGSTYEQYF
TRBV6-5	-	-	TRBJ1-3	TGTGCCAGCAGCCCCGGCGTACGAAACACCATATATTTT	CASSPGVRNTIYF
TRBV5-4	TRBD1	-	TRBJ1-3	TGTGCCAGCAGCTTTCGGCTATCAGGGGGTGGAAACACCATATATTTT	CASSFRLSGGGNTIYF
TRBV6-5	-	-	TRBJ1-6	TGTGCCAGCAGTTACCGGGGTGATGATTCACCCCTCCACTTT	CASSYRGDDSPLHF
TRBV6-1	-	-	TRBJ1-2	TGTGCCAGCAGTGAGAGTGGGCCGAACTATGGCTACACCTTC	CASSESGPNYGYTF
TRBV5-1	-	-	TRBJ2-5	TGCGCCAGCAGTGCCCAAGAGACCCAGTACTTC	CASSAQETQYF
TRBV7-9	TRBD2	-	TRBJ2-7	TGTGCCAGCAGTTCATTTTCGGGACTAGCGGGGAGGGTGGAGCAGTACTTC	CASSSFSGLAGRVEQYF
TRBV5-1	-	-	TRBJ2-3	TGCGCCAGCCAGCTGGTAGGGGGGGCGAGGGGAGATACGCAGTATTTT	CASQLVGGARGDTQYF
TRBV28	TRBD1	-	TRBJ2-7	TGTGCCAGCAGGTTACCGGGACAGGCCTACGAGCAGTACTTC	CASRLPGQAYEQYF
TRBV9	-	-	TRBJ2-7	TGTGCCAGCAGCCCTGGCTACGAGCAGTACTTC	CASSPGYEQYF
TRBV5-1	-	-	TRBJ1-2	TGCGCCAGCAGCTTGGCCGTCGGCAGACCTAACTATGGCTACACCTTC	CASSLAVGRPNYGYTF
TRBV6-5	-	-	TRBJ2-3	TGTGCCAGCAGCCCTAGGAGAGGGCCCGATACGCAGTATTTT	CASSPRRGPDTQYF
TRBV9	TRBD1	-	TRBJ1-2	TGTGCCAGCAGCCCCCGGACAGGGCGGAACTATGGCTACACCTTC	CASSPRTGRNYGYTF
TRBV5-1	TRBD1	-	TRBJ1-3	TGCGCCAGCTCGACAGGGTCGTCTTCTGGAAACACCATATATTTT	CASSTGSSSGNTIYF
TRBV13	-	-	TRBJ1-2	TGTGCCAGCAGCTTACAGAGCTATGGCTACACCTTC	CASSLQSYGYTF
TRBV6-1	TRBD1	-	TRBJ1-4	TGTGCCAGCAGTGATTATGGGACAGGGGGCGGTCGTTCTAATGAAAAACTGTTTTTT	CASSDYGTGGGRSNEKLFF
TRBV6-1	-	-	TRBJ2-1	TGTGCCAGCAGTGATGGGATCCCGGGTCAAATAAACAATGAGCAGTTCTTC	CASSDGIPGQINNEQFF
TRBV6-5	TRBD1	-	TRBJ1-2	TGTGCCAGCAGTTACCCTACCGGTAGGGGGCAAGATGGCTACACCTTC	CASSYPTGRGQDGYTF
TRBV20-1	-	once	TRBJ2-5	TGCAGTGCTCTTCAAGAGACCCAGTACTTC	CSALQETQYF